The 8 T cell receptor beta chains below come from one sample, sequenced in a study of blood T cell repertoires in COVID-19. The method was immunoSEQ multiplex PCR; TCRdb's version includes in-frame clones alone and lacks a portion of them. The sample has 250,000 to 400,000 clones; roughly 89% are singletons. Sequenced: PBMCs or T cells enriched from blood (not recorded which). These receptors originate from a man aged 55 to 70 who had recovered from COVID-19.

This clone was seen more than once but under ten times. The V call is TRBV13, the J call TRBJ1-4; D is ambiguous. V lost 2 bases and J 5 bases, leaving 9 bases between the germline ends. The CDR3 extends over 14 amino acids. Germline CDR1 PRHDT, CDR2 FYEKMQ (reference sequence). The DNA of the CDR3 is TGTGCCAGCAGCTTAACTAGGATCAATGAAAAACTGTTTTTT. Translating it yields CASSLTRINEKLFF.

The J gene is TRBJ2-1, the V gene TRBV4-1, with 8 bases aligning to TRBD1. The germline V gene has CDR1 MGHRA and CDR2 YSYEKL. The J segment lost 4 bases and the V segment lost 7 bases, leaving 9 bases of the junction unmatched. CDR3 size: 15 residues. The CDR3 region has the DNA TGCGCCAGCATCGGGCAGGGGGCACGTTACAATGAGCAGTTCTTC. Amino acid sequence: CASIGQGARYNEQFF.

The J gene is TRBJ1-1, the V gene TRBV4-2, with TRBD1 matching over 8 bases. The CDR3 runs 19 residues. Germline V gene data show CDR1 as LGHNA and CDR2 as YNFKEQ. The J segment lost 4 bases and the V segment lost 0 bases, leaving 16 bases of the junction unmatched. CDR3 protein: CASSQDPSARGLVGTEAFF. CDR3 nucleotide sequence: TGTGCCAGCAGCCAAGATCCGTCGGCCAGGGGGCTGGTGGGCACTGAAGCTTTCTTT.

The V and J genes are TRBV30 and TRBJ1-5, with a tentative D call TRBD1 (5 bases). This CDR3 is 15 amino acids long. Germline V gene sequence: CDR1 GTSNPN, CDR2 SVGIG (reference sequence). V was trimmed by 0 bases and J by 2 bases, leaving 11 bases between them. CDR3 amino acids: CAWSVRGVGNQPQHF. In nucleotides, the CDR3 is TGTGCCTGGAGTGTACGGGGGGTGGGCAATCAGCCCCAGCATTTT.

The chain carries TRBV5-1 and TRBJ2-5; 14 nucleotides line up with TRBD2. CDR1 is SGHRS and CDR2 is YFSETQ in the germline V gene. V lost 4 bases, J lost 4 bases, and 3 bases stayed unmatched. The CDR3 consists of 15 residues. CDR3 amino acids: CASSQGLAGGETQYF. The CDR3 DNA reads as TGCGCCAGCAGCCAAGGACTAGCGGGAGGAGAGACCCAGTACTTC.

The V and J genes are TRBV6-5 and TRBJ1-1; D is ambiguous. Germline V gene sequence: CDR1 MNHEY, CDR2 SVGAGI. The CDR3 runs 15 residues. V was shortened by 5 bases and J by 0 bases, with 13 bases between the two germline ends. DNA for the CDR3: TGTGCCAGCAGTCAACAGAGACTAATGAACACTGAAGCTTTCTTT. It is translated as CASSQQRLMNTEAFF.

The chain couples TRBV5-4 to TRBJ2-5, with 10 bases that match TRBD1. The V gene's germline CDR1 is SGHNT and CDR2 YYREEE (reference sequence). The CDR3 runs 17 residues. V was pared by 4 bases and J by 3 bases, with 12 bases of the junction left unmatched. The CDR3 region is CASSPTVRTGGEETQYF. Here the CDR3 DNA reads TGTGCCAGCAGCCCGACGGTTAGGACAGGGGGGGAAGAGACCCAGTACTTC.

This clone occurred a few times. The rearrangement uses TRBV9 and TRBJ2-7; 9 bases align to TRBD2. Germline V gives CDR1 SGDLS, CDR2 YYNGEE. V dropped 0 bases and J dropped 6; count of bases not matched to a gene: 7. There are 15 residues in the CDR3. CDR3 sequence (DNA): TGTGCCAGCAGCGTAGCTATAGCGGGAGCATTCGAGCAGTACTTC. Amino acid sequence: CASSVAIAGAFEQYF.